The text below deals with one T cell receptor beta chain. No antigen is known for it. Profiling relied on immunoSEQ multiplex PCR, and the TCRdb table lists in-frame clones only, not all of them. In the table there are over a million clones, 98% of which are singletons. This sample was included in a study of shared clonotypes between healthy human individuals. Looking at the study overall: Donors had three CD4 naive, three CD4 memory, two CD8 naive and one CD8 memory plate apiece.

Points from the study as a whole: Between a handful of donors, naive CD4 clonotypes were shared at a level of about 5%.

This CDR3 is built from 15 residues. V lost 4 bases and J lost 5; bases outside the gene matches: 7. The germline CDR1 and CDR2 sequences are MNHNS and SASEGT. The TCR was taken from a man between 25 and 39 years old in good health. The chain links TRBV6-1 to TRBJ1-5, with 8 nucleotides matching TRBD1. What was sequenced was naive CD4+ T cells sorted from blood. The subset was: CD45RA+ positively selected. The CDR3 region has the DNA TGTGCCAGCAGTGCACAGACAGGGGTAGATCAGCCCCAGCATTTT. Translation: CASSAQTGVDQPQHF.